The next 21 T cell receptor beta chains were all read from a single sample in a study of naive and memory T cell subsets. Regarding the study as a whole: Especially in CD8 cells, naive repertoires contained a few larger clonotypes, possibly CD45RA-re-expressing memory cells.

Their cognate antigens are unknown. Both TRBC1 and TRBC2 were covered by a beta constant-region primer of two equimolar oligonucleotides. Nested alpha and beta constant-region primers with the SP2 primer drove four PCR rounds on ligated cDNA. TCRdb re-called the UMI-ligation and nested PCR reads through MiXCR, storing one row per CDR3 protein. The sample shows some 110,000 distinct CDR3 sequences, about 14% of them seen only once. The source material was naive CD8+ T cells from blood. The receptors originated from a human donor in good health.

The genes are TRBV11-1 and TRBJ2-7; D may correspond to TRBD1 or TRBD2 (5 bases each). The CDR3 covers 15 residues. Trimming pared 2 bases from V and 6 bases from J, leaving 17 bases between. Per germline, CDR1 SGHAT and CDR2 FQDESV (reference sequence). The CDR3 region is CASSLFPTQGREQYF. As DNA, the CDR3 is TGTGCCAGCAGCTTATTCCCAACCCAGGGACGCGAGCAGTACTTC.

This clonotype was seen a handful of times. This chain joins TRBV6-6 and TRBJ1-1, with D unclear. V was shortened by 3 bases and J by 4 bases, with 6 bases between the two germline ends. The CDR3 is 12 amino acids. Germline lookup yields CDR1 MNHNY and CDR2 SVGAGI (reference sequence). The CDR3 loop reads CASSYGLTEAFF. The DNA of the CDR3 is TGTGCCAGCAGTTATGGCCTCACTGAAGCTTTCTTT.

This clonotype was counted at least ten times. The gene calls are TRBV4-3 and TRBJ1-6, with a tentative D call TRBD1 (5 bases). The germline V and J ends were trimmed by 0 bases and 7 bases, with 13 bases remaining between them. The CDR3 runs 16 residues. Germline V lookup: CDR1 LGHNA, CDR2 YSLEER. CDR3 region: CASSQDGQGRNSPLHF. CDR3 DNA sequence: TGCGCCAGCAGCCAAGATGGGCAGGGACGCAATTCACCCCTCCACTTT.

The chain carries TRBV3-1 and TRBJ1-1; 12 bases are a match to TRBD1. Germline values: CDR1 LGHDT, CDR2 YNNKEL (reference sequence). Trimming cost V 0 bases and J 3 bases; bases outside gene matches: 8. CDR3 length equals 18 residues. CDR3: CASSQEGIGTGGDTEAFF. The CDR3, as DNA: TGTGCCAGCAGCCAAGAAGGGATAGGGACAGGGGGCGACACTGAAGCTTTCTTT.

CDR3 loop: CASSLRGGPPSGANVLTF. CDR3 DNA: TGTGCCAGCAGCTTAAGGGGAGGGCCCCCCTCTGGGGCCAACGTCCTGACTTTC. The chain combines TRBV7-3 with TRBJ2-6, with 7 bases aligning to TRBD2. The CDR3 consists of 18 residues. V shed 1 base, J shed 0 bases, and the junction held 6 bases outside the gene matches. Germline V CDR1 and CDR2: SGHTA, FQGTGA.

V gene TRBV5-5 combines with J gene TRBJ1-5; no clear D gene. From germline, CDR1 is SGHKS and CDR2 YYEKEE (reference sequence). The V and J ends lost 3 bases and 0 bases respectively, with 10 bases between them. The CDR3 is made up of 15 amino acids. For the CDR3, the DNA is TGTGCCAGCAGCTCGCACGGAGATAGCAATCAGCCCCAGCATTTT. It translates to CASSSHGDSNQPQHF.

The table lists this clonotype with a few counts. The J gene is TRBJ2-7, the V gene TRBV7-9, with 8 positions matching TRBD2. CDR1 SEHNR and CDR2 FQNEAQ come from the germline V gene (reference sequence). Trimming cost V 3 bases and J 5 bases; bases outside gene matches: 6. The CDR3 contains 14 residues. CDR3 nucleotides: TGTGCCAGCAGCTTTGATAGGACTAGCAACGAGCAGTACTTC. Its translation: CASSFDRTSNEQYF.

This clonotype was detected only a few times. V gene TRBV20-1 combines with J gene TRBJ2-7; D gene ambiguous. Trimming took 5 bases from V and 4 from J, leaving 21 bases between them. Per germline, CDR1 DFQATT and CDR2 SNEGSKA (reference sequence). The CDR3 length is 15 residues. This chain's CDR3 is CSAPTPRIAGYEQYF. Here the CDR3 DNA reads TGCAGTGCTCCTACTCCTCGGATTGCCGGATACGAGCAGTACTTC.

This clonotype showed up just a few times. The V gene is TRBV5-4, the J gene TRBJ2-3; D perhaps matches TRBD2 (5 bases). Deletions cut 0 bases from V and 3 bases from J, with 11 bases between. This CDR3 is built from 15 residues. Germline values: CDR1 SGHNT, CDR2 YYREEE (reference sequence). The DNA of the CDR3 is TGTGCCAGCAGCTTGGCCGGGGAACAAACAGATACGCAGTATTTT. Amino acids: CASSLAGEQTDTQYF.

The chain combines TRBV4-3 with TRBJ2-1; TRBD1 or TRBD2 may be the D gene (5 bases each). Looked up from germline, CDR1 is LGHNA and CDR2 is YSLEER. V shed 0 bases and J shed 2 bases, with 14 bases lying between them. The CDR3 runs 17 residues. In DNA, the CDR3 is TGCGCCAGCAGCCAAGAAGACGGGGCCCCCACCTACAATGAGCAGTTCTTC. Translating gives CASSQEDGAPTYNEQFF.

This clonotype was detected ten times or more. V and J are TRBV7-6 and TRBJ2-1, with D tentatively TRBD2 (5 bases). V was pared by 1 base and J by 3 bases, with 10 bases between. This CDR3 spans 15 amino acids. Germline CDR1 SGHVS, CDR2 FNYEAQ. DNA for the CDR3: TGTGCCAGCAGCTTAGGCGGGTTAGGCTACAATGAGCAGTTCTTC. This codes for CASSLGGLGYNEQFF.

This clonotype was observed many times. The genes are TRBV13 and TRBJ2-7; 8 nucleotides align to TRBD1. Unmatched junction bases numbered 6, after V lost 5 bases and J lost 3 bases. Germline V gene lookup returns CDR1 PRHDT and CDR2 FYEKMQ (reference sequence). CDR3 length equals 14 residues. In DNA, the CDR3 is TGTGCCAGCAGCGGAGACAGGGGAGGCTACGAGCAGTACTTC. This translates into CASSGDRGGYEQYF.

The chain's CDR3 is CASSLSQAQETQYF. The DNA for the CDR3 is TGTGCCAGCAGTTTATCGCAGGCCCAAGAGACCCAGTACTTC. The chain has TRBV27 and TRBJ2-5; D unresolved. The germline CDR1 and CDR2 sequences are MNHEY and SMNVEV (reference sequence). The V end lost 0 bases, the J end lost 1 base, and 6 bases lay between the germline ends. The CDR3 runs to 14 residues.

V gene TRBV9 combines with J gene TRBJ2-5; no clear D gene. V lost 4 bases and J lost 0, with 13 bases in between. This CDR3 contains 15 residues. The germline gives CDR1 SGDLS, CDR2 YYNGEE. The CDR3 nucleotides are TGTGCCAGCAGCCCAACATACAGCTACCAAGAGACCCAGTACTTC. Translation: CASSPTYSYQETQYF.

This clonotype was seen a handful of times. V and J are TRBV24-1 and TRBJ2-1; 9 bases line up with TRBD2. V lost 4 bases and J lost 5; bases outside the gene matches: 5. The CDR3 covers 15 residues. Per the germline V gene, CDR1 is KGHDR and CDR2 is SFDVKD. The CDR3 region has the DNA TGTGCCACCAGTGACGGGACTAGCATTGACAATGAGCAGTTCTTC. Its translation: CATSDGTSIDNEQFF.

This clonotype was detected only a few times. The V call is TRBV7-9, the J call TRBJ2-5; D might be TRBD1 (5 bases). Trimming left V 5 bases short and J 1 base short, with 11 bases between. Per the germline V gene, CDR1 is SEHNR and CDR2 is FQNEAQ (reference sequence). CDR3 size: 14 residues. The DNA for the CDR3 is TGTGCCAGCAGCACAAGCAGGGTCCAAGAGACCCAGTACTTC. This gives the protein CASSTSRVQETQYF.

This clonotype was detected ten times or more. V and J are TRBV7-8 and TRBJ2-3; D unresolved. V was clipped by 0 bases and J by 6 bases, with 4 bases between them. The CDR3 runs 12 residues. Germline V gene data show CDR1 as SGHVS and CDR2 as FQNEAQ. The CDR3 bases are TGTGCCAGCAGCTTAGCGCTGGATACGCAGTATTTT. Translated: CASSLALDTQYF.

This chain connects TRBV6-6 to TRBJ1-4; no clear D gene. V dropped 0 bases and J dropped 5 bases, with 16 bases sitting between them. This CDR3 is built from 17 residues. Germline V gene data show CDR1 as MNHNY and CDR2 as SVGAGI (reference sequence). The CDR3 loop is CASSYSPGGSPNEKLFF. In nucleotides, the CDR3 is TGTGCCAGCAGTTACTCTCCAGGAGGAAGTCCAAATGAAAAACTGTTTTTT.

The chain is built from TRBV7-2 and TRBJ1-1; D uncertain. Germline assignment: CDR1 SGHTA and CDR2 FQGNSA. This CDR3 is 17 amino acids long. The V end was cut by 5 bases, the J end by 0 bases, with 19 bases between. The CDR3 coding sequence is TGTGCCAGCAGCACGCCCCAATGGACCGCTTTGAACACTGAAGCTTTCTTT. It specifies CASSTPQWTALNTEAFF. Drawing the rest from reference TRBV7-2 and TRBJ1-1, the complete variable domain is GAGVSQSPSNKVTEKGKDVELRCDPISGHTALYWYRQSLGQGLEFLIYFQGNSAPDKSGLPSDRFSAERTGGSVSTLTIQRTQQEDSAVYLCASSTPQWTALNTEAFFGQGTRLTVV.

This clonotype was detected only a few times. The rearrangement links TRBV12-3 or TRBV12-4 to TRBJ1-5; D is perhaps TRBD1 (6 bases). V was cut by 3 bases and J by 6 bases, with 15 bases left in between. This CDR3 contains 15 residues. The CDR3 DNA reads TGTGCCAGCAGTTTGGGGGCAGGGGCGTTTCAGCCCCAGCATTTT. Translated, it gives CASSLGAGAFQPQHF.

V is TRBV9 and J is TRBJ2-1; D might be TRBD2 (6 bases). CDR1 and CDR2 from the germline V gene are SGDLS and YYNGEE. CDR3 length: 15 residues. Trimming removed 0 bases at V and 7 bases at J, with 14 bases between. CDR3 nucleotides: TGTGCCAGCAGCGTAGGGGCCTCGGGAGCGAATGAGCAGTTCTTC. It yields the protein CASSVGASGANEQFF.